The 31 T cell receptor beta chains below all came from one sample that was sequenced in a study of blood T cell repertoires in COVID-19. Produced via immunoSEQ multiplex PCR; TCRdb's table is partial and in-frame only. The data show roughly 250,000 clones, 80% to 90% seen once. Input material: peripheral blood. Receptors originate from a woman in her 70s with acute or convalescent COVID-19.

The genes are TRBV5-1 and TRBJ1-1, with TRBD1 matching 7 bases. Germline CDR1 SGHRS, CDR2 YFSETQ. With 2 bases clipped from V and 1 base from J, the junction kept 5 bases outside the gene matches. The CDR3 length is 15 residues. CDR3 loop: CASSFSGTANTEAFF. CDR3 nucleotides: TGCGCCAGCAGCTTTTCCGGGACAGCGAACACTGAAGCTTTCTTT.

The chain carries TRBV7-9 and TRBJ2-7, with TRBD2 identical over 9 bases. Trimming cost V 1 base and J 4 bases; bases outside gene matches: 5. Germline V gene data show CDR1 as SEHNR and CDR2 as FQNEAQ (reference sequence). The CDR3 runs to 15 residues. CDR3 nucleotide sequence: TGTGCCAGCAGCTTAGAGGCTAGCGGGGTGTACGAGCAGTACTTC. Encoded protein: CASSLEASGVYEQYF. The full variable domain, with the rest looked up from reference TRBV7-9 and TRBJ2-7, is DTGVSQNPRHKITKRGQNVTFRCDPISEHNRLYWYRQTLGQGPEFLTYFQNEAQLEKSRLLSDRFSAERPKGSFSTLEIQRTEQGDSAMYLCASSLEASGVYEQYFGPGTRLTVT.

The chain carries TRBV5-1 and TRBJ2-5; 10 bases line up with TRBD2. The CDR3 extends over 14 amino acids. J was trimmed by 5 bases and V by 4 bases; bases with no gene match: 5. Looked up from germline, CDR1 is SGHRS and CDR2 is YFSETQ. Here the CDR3 DNA reads TGCGCCAGCAGCCAAGCGGGGGGGCGGGAGACCCAGTACTTC. This encodes CASSQAGGRETQYF.

V gene TRBV10-1 combines with J gene TRBJ2-1, with 12 bases aligning to TRBD2. After removal of 0 bases from V and 8 bases from J, the junction contained 8 bases not matched to a gene. The CDR3 has 17 residues. CDR1 WNHNN and CDR2 SYGVQD come from the germline V gene (reference sequence). In DNA form, the CDR3 reads TGCGCCAGCAGTGAGTCGGCTAGCGGGGGGGCTTTGGATGAGCAGTTCTTC. This sequence encodes CASSESASGGALDEQFF.

The rearrangement links TRBV30 to TRBJ1-5, with TRBD1 as a possible D gene (6 bases). Trimming took off 6 bases at V and 2 bases at J, with 14 bases between the two ends. The CDR3 length is 14 residues. CDR1 and CDR2 (germline): GTSNPN, SVGIG (reference sequence). The CDR3 region is CACATDSRNQPQHF. CDR3 sequence (DNA): TGTGCCTGCGCAACGGACAGCCGCAATCAGCCCCAGCATTTT.

V gene TRBV10-3 combines with J gene TRBJ1-2, with TRBD1 as a possible D gene (5 bases). The germline V gene has CDR1 ENHRY and CDR2 SYGVKD. CDR3 length: 13 amino acids. V lost 6 bases to trimming and J lost 4 bases, with 12 bases between them. CDR3 residues: CAIRGAGPYGYTF. CDR3 coding DNA: TGTGCCATCAGAGGGGCAGGGCCCTATGGCTACACCTTC.

The V call is TRBV10-3, the J call TRBJ2-7; 9 nucleotides match TRBD1. V lost 4 bases and J lost 2; bases outside the gene matches: 6. CDR1 and CDR2 from the germline V gene are ENHRY and SYGVKD. The CDR3 is 15 amino acids. CDR3 residues: CAISAGQGSPYEQYF. CDR3 bases: TGTGCCATCAGTGCGGGACAGGGTTCCCCCTACGAGCAGTACTTC.

The chain employs TRBV4-3 and TRBJ1-1; D is unresolved. Trimming removed 0 bases at V and 6 bases at J, with 8 bases between. The CDR3 runs 13 residues. CDR1 LGHNA and CDR2 YSLEER come from the germline V gene. In nucleotides, the CDR3 is TGCGCCAGCAGCCAAGATGCCAGCGCTGAAGCTTTCTTT. Its protein product is CASSQDASAEAFF.

The chain uses TRBV6-2 or TRBV6-3 and TRBJ1-2, with TRBD1 identical over 9 bases. CDR1 and CDR2 from the germline V gene are MNHEY and SVGEGT. The CDR3 loop spans 16 amino acids. V gave up 0 bases and J gave up 6 bases; unmatched junction bases: 8. The CDR3 DNA is TGTGCCAGCAGTTACTCCGGGACAGGGAATCTTGATGGCTACACCTTC. As protein: CASSYSGTGNLDGYTF.

Turning to this clone: The sample holds other DNA sequences that translate to the same CDR3. V usage is TRBV19 and J usage is TRBJ2-3, with TRBD1 identical over 11 bases. This CDR3 has 14 residues. V dropped 6 bases and J dropped 1; count of bases not matched to a gene: 0. CDR1 is LNHDA and CDR2 is SQIVND in the germline V gene (reference sequence). CDR3 bases: TGTGCCAGTAGGGACAGGGGGCGCACAGATACGCAGTATTTT. It is translated as CASRDRGRTDTQYF.

The CDR3 here is CASSPNRENTEAFF. For the CDR3, the DNA is TGTGCCAGCAGTCCGAACAGGGAGAACACTGAAGCTTTCTTT. V usage is TRBV6-5 and J usage is TRBJ1-1, with D tentatively TRBD1 (6 bases). This CDR3 is 14 amino acids long. Germline loops: CDR1 MNHEY, CDR2 SVGAGI. V lost 5 bases and J 1 base, leaving 11 bases between the germline ends.

The rearrangement uses TRBV6-5 and TRBJ2-2; 15 positions match TRBD2. With V trimmed by 2 bases and J by 8 bases, 3 bases remained unmatched. This CDR3 contains 16 residues. Germline CDR1 is MNHEY and CDR2 is SVGAGI. The CDR3, as DNA: TGTGCCAGCAGTTACAGGACTAGCGGGGGGGAGGGGGAGCTGTTTTTT. This gives the protein CASSYRTSGGEGELFF.

This clone was seen once. The V call is TRBV3-1 (or the pseudogene TRBV3-2), the J call TRBJ1-1; TRBD1 might be the D (6 bases). Trimming shortened V by 1 base and J by 4 bases, and 10 bases separated the two germline ends. CDR1 and CDR2 (germline): LGHDT, YNNKEL (reference sequence). This CDR3 spans 14 amino acids. CDR3 in DNA: TGTGCCAGCAGCCAAGCTTCAGGGGTCACTGAAGCTTTCTTT. It specifies CASSQASGVTEAFF.

This clone has only a few counts. The chain couples TRBV4-2 to TRBJ1-1; no definite D call. The CDR3 is 15 residues long. V lost 0 bases, J lost 4 bases, and 12 bases lay in between. The germline CDR1 and CDR2 sequences are LGHNA and YNFKEQ. The CDR3 is CASSQDSGRSTEAFF. In DNA, the CDR3 is TGTGCCAGCAGCCAAGATTCTGGAAGGAGCACTGAAGCTTTCTTT.

Only a few counts were recorded for this clone. The chain links TRBV19 to TRBJ1-5; D possibly corresponds to TRBD1 (5 bases). The ends were cut back, 6 bases at V and 1 base at J, with 10 bases in the middle. The CDR3 runs to 14 residues. Germline CDR1 reads LNHDA; CDR2 reads SQIVND (reference sequence). CDR3 sequence reads: CASSLEGSNQPQHF. For the CDR3, the DNA is TGTGCCAGTAGCTTGGAGGGGAGCAATCAGCCCCAGCATTTT.

This clone showed up just once. The V and J genes are TRBV16 and TRBJ1-6; no clear D gene. The CDR3 spans 15 residues. Between the trimmed V and J ends, which lost 4 bases and 3 bases, there was a span of 10 bases. The germline V gene has CDR1 KGHSY and CDR2 FQNENV. The CDR3 DNA reads TGTGCCAGCAGCCCTGGACGGGGCTATAATTCACCCCTCCACTTT. Its protein is CASSPGRGYNSPLHF.

This clone has ten or more counts. The genes are TRBV7-9 and TRBJ1-2, with TRBD1 matching 7 bases. The CDR3 has 15 residues. With 4 bases clipped from V and 3 bases from J, the junction kept 8 bases outside the gene matches. CDR1 is SEHNR and CDR2 is FQNEAQ in the germline V gene (reference sequence). CDR3 sequence reads: CASSSPGTDDYGYTF. CDR3 in DNA: TGTGCCAGCAGCTCGCCCGGGACAGACGACTATGGCTACACCTTC.

In its sample, this clone was seen once. The J gene is TRBJ2-7, the V gene TRBV28; D is ambiguous. Trimming removed 3 bases from V and 6 bases from J, with 12 bases in between. The CDR3 has 13 residues. Germline assignment: CDR1 MDHEN and CDR2 SYDVKM. For the CDR3, the DNA is TGTGCCAGCAGTTTTGTGCGGTCGAGCGAGCAGTACTTC. Translated, it gives CASSFVRSSEQYF.

The CDR3 DNA follows: TGTGCCAGCAGCTTAGTAGCGGGTAACACCGGGGAGCTGTTTTTT. Amino acids: CASSLVAGNTGELFF. This chain links TRBV7-2 with TRBJ2-2, with 7 bases that match TRBD2. Germline V gives CDR1 SGHTA, CDR2 FQGNSA. J gave up 2 bases and V 1 base, and 1 base lay outside the gene matches. The CDR3 runs to 15 residues.

The V gene is TRBV15, the J gene TRBJ2-1, with TRBD2 identical over 13 bases. The V gene's germline CDR1 is LNHNV and CDR2 YYDKDF (reference sequence). This CDR3 has 17 residues. Germline trimming cut 8 bases from V and 3 bases from J; bases unmatched to any gene: 10. CDR3 sequence (DNA): TGTGCCACCTCCCAGGGGACTAGCGGGGAAATCTACAATGAGCAGTTCTTC. It codes for CATSQGTSGEIYNEQFF.

This clone occurred once. The rearrangement uses TRBV19 and TRBJ1-5; no clear D. The CDR3 sequence is 15 residues long. Trimming left V 1 base short and J 5 bases short, with 12 bases between. CDR1 is LNHDA, CDR2 SQIVND, per germline (reference sequence). The CDR3 reads CASSIGSTLDQPQHF. DNA of the CDR3: TGTGCCAGTAGTATAGGCAGTACCCTTGATCAGCCCCAGCATTTT.

The chain employs TRBV28 and TRBJ2-7; possibly TRBD1 for D (5 bases). Trimming removed 3 bases at V and 1 base at J, with 7 bases between. CDR3 length: 13 amino acids. Germline lookup yields CDR1 MDHEN and CDR2 SYDVKM. Here the CDR3 DNA reads TGTGCCAGCAGTTTTGACAGTTCCTACGAGCAGTACTTC. As protein: CASSFDSSYEQYF.

This sequence joins TRBV3-1 (or the pseudogene TRBV3-2) and TRBJ2-6; D gene ambiguous. Trimming removed 1 base from V and 0 bases from J, with 7 bases in between. Germline V lookup: CDR1 LGHDT, CDR2 YNNKEL (reference sequence). The CDR3 extends over 16 amino acids. The DNA of the CDR3 is TGTGCCAGCAGCCAAGGAGTGAGCTCTGGGGCCAACGTCCTGACTTTC. The encoded protein is CASSQGVSSGANVLTF.

The chain links TRBV7-8 to TRBJ2-3; TRBD2 aligns across 10 bases. The CDR3 totals 14 residues. With V trimmed by 8 bases and J by 6 bases, 8 bases remained unmatched. The V gene's germline CDR1 is SGHVS and CDR2 FQNEAQ. The chain's CDR3 is CASGTSGVSDTQYF. In DNA, the CDR3 is TGTGCCAGCGGAACTAGCGGGGTCAGCGATACGCAGTATTTT.

The chain recombines TRBV5-6 with TRBJ1-3; TRBD1 aligns across 9 bases. CDR1 and CDR2 from the germline V gene are SGHDT and YYEEEE. With 2 bases clipped from V and 2 bases from J, the junction kept 5 bases outside the gene matches. This CDR3 spans 16 amino acids. The CDR3 is CASSLRQGVTGNTIYF. CDR3 DNA: TGTGCCAGCAGCTTAAGACAGGGGGTTACTGGAAACACCATATATTTT.

The CDR3 DNA reads as TGTGCCAGCAGCCAAGGGAAGCGGGATGAGCAGTTCTTC. Protein: CASSQGKRDEQFF. The chain couples TRBV4-2 to TRBJ2-1; D may be TRBD2 (6 bases). In germline, CDR1 is LGHNA, CDR2 YNFKEQ. The CDR3 has 13 residues. V lost 1 base and J lost 8, with 9 bases in between.

V usage is TRBV6-1 and J usage is TRBJ1-2; 7 bases align to TRBD1. This CDR3 region has 18 residues. The germline gives CDR1 MNHNS, CDR2 SASEGT. V lost 3 bases to trimming and J lost 2 bases; unmatched junction nucleotides: 15. The CDR3 DNA is TGTGCCAGCAGTGAGTATGGCACGACTTTGACAGGGAACTATGGCTACACCTTC. It translates to CASSEYGTTLTGNYGYTF.

The chain links TRBV10-1 to TRBJ2-1; TRBD1 agrees at 9 bases. The CDR3 totals 14 residues. Germline V gives CDR1 WNHNN, CDR2 SYGVQD (reference sequence). The V segment lost 6 bases and the J segment 6 bases; nucleotides outside the gene matches: 6. The CDR3 protein is CASRPGQGFNEQFF. In DNA form, the CDR3 reads TGCGCCAGCAGGCCGGGACAGGGATTCAATGAGCAGTTCTTC.

The chain is built from TRBV6-5 and TRBJ1-2; 9 positions match TRBD1. Per the germline V gene, CDR1 is MNHEY and CDR2 is SVGAGI. This CDR3 is 14 amino acids long. Trimming at V came to 5 bases and at J to 6 bases, leaving 7 bases not matched to a gene. Here the CDR3 reads CASSPRWTGDGYTF. The DNA for the CDR3 is TGTGCCAGCAGTCCCCGGTGGACAGGGGATGGCTACACCTTC.

The chain recombines TRBV25-1 with TRBJ1-2; tentative D call: TRBD1 (5 bases). Trimming stripped 3 bases from V and 8 bases from J, with 16 bases between. The CDR3 has 14 amino acids. Germline assignment: CDR1 MGHDK and CDR2 SYGVNS. This CDR3 is CASSDRQRGGGYTF. The DNA of the CDR3 is TGTGCCAGCAGTGATCGACAGCGGGGAGGGGGCTACACCTTC.

DNA of the CDR3: TGTGCCAGTAGTGACCGGGACTGGGGGTTCGGGCAGTTCTTC. It is translated as CASSDRDWGFGQFF. The rearrangement uses TRBV19 and TRBJ2-1, with D possibly matching TRBD2 (6 bases). The ends were cut back, 5 bases at V and 12 bases at J, with 20 bases in the middle. Germline V CDR1 and CDR2: LNHDA, SQIVND (reference sequence). The length of the CDR3 is 14 residues. The whole variable domain, remainder taken from reference TRBV19 and TRBJ2-1, is DGGITQSPKYLFRKEGQNVTLSCEQNLNHDAMYWYRQDPGQGLRLIYYSQIVNDFQKGDIAEGYSVSREKKESFPLTVTSAQKNPTAFYLCASSDRDWGFGQFFGPGTRLTVL.